This paragraph covers one TCR beta chain sequence. Its antigen is as yet unknown. The CDR3 is 13 residues long. Germline CDR1 and CDR2: MNHEY and SVGEGT. The record originates from a study of blood T cells in healthy people across ages. Study-level information: Per two T cells, template switching captured roughly one barcoded beta molecule.

The authors ran a second PCR of roughly 6 to 12 cycles using a sample-barcoded 5' primer and a J-beta primer mix. All samples yielded 3 million or more CDR3-containing paired-end reads. TCRdb processed the 5' RACE reads anew with MiXCR; each CDR3 protein has one entry. The sample carries roughly 900,000 distinct CDR3 sequences, around 48% recorded once. The study, taken as a whole, reports: A greater number of naive CD4+ cells and higher diversity distinguished long-lived donors from aged donors. For the donors, CMV status was unknown and possibly confounded expanded clonotype changes.

The material sequenced was blood. The gene calls are TRBV6-2 or TRBV6-3 and TRBJ2-1; 8 bases map to TRBD2. Judging by the DNA end, TRBJ2-7 fits better; the J call may be wrong. The clonotype was recovered from a man younger than 40 in good health. DNA of the CDR3: TGTGCCAGCCAGCTCGGGGGGGCCAATGAGCAGTACTTC. It is translated as CASQLGGANEQYF.